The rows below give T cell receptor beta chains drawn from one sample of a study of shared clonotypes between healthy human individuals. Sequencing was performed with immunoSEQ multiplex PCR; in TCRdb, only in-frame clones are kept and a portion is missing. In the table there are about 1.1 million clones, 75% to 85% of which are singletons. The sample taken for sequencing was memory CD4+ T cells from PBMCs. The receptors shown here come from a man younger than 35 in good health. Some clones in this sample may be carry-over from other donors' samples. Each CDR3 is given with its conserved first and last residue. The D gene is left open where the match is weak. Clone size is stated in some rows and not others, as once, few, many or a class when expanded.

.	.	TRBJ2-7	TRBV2	TGTGCCAGTAAGACGGACACCTACGAGCAGTACTTC	CASKTDTYEQYF
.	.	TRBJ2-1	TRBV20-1	TGCAGTGCTAGTAAGCGAGATGAGCAGTTCTTC	CSASKRDEQFF
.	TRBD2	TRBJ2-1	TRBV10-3	TGTGCCATCAGTGAAGGCAGGGGTGGAACTAGCGGGAGGGATGAGCAGTTCTTC	CAISEGRGGTSGRDEQFF
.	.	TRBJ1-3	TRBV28	TGTGCCAGCAGTTTGGTGAAGGTGTCTGGAAACACCATATATTTT	CASSLVKVSGNTIYF
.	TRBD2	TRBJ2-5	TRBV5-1	TGCGCCAGCAGCGACGGGACTAGCATGGAGACCCAGTACTTC	CASSDGTSMETQYF
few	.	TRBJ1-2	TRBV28	TGTGCCAGCAGCCGAGGGTTCGGCTATGGCTACACCTTC	CASSRGFGYGYTF
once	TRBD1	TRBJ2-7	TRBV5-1	TGCGCCAGCAGCTGGGGGACAGGGGAATACGAGCAGTACTTC	CASSWGTGEYEQYF
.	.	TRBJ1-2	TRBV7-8	TGTGCCAGCAGCTCGGTTCCCGGGCCCAACTATGGCTACACCTTC	CASSSVPGPNYGYTF
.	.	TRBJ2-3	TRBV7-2	TGTGCCAGCAGCTCCAATTGGAATACGCAGTATTTT	CASSSNWNTQYF
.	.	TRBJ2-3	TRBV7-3	TGTGCCAGCAGCTTAGTAGGGACCGCGGGTACAGATACGCAGTATTTT	CASSLVGTAGTDTQYF
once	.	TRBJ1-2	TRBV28	TGTGCCAGCAGAGGTACAGGTCCCTATGGCTACACCTTC	CASRGTGPYGYTF
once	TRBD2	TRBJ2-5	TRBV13	TGTGCCAGCAGCCATAGCGGGCCAAGGCAAGAGACCCAGTACTTC	CASSHSGPRQETQYF
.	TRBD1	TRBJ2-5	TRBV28	TGTGCCAGCAGTTTTTCAGGACAGGCAGACGAGACCCAGTACTTC	CASSFSGQADETQYF
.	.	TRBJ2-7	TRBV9	TGTGCCAGCAGCGTAGGAATGGAGGTCCCCTACGAGCAGTACTTC	CASSVGMEVPYEQYF
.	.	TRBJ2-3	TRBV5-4	TGTGCCAGCAGCTTGAGTAGCGGTTTCACAGATACGCAGTATTTT	CASSLSSGFTDTQYF